This T cell receptor beta chain is drawn from a study of CD8 T cells in ankylosing spondylitis. The CDR3 covers 14 residues. V was cut by 3 bases and J by 5 bases, with 14 bases left in between. TCRdb re-called the 5' RACE reads with MiXCR, one entry per CDR3 protein. The data show around 250,000 distinct CDR3 sequences, under 35% seen once. Sequencing was done on a sample of blood, either unsorted or a sorted T cell fraction (not recorded which). The chain combines TRBV12-3 or TRBV12-4 with TRBJ2-7; D perhaps matches TRBD1 (6 bases). This sequence originates from a male donor with ankylosing spondylitis or in good health (not recorded which). The CDR3 is CASSFTGRNDEQYF. The CDR3 nucleotides are TGTGCCAGCAGTTTTACAGGGCGGAATGACGAGCAGTACTTC.